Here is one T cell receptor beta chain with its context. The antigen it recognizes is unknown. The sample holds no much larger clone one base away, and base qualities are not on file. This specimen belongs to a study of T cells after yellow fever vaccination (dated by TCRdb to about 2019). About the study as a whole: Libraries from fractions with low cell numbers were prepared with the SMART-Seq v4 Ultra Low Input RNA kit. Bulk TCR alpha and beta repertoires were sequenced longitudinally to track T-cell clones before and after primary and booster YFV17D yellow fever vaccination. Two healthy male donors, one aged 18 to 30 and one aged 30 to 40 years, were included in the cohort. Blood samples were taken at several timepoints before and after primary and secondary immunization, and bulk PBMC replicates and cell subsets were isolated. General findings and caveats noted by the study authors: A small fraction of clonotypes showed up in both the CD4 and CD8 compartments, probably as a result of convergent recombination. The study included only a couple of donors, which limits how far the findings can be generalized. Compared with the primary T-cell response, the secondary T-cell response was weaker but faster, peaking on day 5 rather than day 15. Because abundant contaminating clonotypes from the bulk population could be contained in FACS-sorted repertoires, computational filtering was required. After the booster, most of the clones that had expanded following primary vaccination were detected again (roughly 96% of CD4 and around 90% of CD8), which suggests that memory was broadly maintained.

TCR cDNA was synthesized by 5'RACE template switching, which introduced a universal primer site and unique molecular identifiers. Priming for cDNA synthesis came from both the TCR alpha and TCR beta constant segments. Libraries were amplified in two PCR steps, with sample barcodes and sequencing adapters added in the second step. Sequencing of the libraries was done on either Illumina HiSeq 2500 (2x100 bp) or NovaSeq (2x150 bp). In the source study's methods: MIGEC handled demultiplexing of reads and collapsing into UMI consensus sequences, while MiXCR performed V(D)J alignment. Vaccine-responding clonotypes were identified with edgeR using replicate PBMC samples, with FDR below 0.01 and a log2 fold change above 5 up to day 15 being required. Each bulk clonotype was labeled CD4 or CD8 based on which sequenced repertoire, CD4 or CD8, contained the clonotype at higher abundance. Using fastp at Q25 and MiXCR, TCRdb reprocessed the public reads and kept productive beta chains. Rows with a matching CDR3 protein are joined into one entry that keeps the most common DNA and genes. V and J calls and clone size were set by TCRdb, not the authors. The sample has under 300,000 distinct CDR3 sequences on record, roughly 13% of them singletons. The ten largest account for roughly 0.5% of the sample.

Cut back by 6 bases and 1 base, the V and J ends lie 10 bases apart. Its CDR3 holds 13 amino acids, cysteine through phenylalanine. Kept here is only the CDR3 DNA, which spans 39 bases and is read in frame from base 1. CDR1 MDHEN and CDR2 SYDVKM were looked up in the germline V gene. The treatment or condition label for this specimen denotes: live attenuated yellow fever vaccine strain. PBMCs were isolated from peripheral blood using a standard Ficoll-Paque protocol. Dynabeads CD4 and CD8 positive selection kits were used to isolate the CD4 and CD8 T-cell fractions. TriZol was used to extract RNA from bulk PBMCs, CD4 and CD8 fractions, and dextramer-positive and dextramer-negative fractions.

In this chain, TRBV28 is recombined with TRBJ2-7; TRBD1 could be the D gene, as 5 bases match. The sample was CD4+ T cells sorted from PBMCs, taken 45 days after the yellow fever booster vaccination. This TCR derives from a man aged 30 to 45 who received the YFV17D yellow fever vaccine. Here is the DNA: TGTGCCAGCAGACAGGTAAATTCCTACGAGCAGTACTTC. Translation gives CASRQVNSYEQYF.